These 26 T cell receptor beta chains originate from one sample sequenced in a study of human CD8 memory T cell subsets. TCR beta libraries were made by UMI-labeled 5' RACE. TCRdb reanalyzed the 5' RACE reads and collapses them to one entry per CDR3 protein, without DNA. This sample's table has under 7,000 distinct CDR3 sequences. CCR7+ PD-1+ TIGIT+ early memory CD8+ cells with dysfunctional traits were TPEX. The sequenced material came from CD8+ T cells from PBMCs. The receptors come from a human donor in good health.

CDR3 sequence: CASSLRGRVNEQFF. The rearrangement links TRBV28 to TRBJ2-1; without DNA, the TCRdb call of TRBD2 cannot be checked. CDR1 is MDHEN and CDR2 is SYDVKM in the germline V gene. CDR3 size: 14 residues.

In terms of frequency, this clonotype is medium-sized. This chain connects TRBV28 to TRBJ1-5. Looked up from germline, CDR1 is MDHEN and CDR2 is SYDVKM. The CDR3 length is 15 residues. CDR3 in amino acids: CASSYGRGFRQPQHF.

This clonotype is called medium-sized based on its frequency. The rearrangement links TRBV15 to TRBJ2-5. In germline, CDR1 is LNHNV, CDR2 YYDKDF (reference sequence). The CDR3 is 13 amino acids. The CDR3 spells CATSNRGLETQYF. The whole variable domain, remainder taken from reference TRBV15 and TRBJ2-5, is DAMVIQNPRYQVTQFGKPVTLSCSQTLNHNVMYWYQQKSSQAPKLLFHYYDKDFNNEADTPDNFQSRRPNTSFCFLDIRSPGLGDTAMYLCATSNRGLETQYFGPGTRLLVL.

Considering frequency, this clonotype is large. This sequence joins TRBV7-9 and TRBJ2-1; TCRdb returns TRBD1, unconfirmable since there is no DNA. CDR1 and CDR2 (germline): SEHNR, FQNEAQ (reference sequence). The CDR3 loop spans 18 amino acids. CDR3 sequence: CASSLSLPRGSSYNEQFF.

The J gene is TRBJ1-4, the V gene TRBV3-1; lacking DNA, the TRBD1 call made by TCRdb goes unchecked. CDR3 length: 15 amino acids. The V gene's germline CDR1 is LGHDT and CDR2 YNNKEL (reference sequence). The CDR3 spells CASSPSGTGGEKLFF.

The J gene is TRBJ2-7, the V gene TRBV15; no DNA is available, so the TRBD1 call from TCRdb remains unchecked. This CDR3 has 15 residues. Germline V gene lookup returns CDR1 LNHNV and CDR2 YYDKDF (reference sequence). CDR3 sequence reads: CATSSGQGIYYEQYF. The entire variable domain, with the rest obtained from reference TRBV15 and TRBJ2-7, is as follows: DAMVIQNPRYQVTQFGKPVTLSCSQTLNHNVMYWYQQKSSQAPKLLFHYYDKDFNNEADTPDNFQSRRPNTSFCFLDIRSPGLGDTAMYLCATSSGQGIYYEQYFGPGTRLTVT.

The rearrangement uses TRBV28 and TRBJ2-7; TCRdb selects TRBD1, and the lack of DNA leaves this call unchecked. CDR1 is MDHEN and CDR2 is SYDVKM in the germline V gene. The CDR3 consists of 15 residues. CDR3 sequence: CASRRVGGVAYEQYF. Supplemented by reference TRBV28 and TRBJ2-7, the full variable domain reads DVKVTQSSRYLVKRTGEKVFLECVQDMDHENMFWYRQDPGLGLRLIYFSYDVKMKEKGDIPEGYSVSREKKERFSLILESASTNQTSMYLCASRRVGGVAYEQYFGPGTRLTVT.

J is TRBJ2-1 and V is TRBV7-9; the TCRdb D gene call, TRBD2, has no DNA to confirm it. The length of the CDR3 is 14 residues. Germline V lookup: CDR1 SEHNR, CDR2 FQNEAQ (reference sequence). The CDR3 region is CASSLTLAGVEQFF. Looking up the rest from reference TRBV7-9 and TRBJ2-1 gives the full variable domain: DTGVSQNPRHKITKRGQNVTFRCDPISEHNRLYWYRQTLGQGPEFLTYFQNEAQLEKSRLLSDRFSAERPKGSFSTLEIQRTEQGDSAMYLCASSLTLAGVEQFFGPGTRLTVL.

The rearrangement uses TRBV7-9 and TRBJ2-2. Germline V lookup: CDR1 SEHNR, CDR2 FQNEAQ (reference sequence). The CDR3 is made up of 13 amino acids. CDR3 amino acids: CASSLVETGELFF. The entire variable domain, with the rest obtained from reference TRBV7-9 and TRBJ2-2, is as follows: DTGVSQNPRHKITKRGQNVTFRCDPISEHNRLYWYRQTLGQGPEFLTYFQNEAQLEKSRLLSDRFSAERPKGSFSTLEIQRTEQGDSAMYLCASSLVETGELFFGEGSRLTVL.

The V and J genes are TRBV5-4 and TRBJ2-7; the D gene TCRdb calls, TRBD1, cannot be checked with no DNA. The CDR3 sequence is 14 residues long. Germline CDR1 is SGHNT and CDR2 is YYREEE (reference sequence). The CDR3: CASSEGEMGYEQYF.

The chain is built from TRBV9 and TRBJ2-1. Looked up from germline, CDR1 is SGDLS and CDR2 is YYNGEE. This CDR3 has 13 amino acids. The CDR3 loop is CASSVTVANEQFF.

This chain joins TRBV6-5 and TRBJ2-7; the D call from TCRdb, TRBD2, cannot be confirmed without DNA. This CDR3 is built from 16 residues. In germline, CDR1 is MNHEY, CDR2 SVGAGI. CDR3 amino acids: CASSRSPEGITNEQYF.

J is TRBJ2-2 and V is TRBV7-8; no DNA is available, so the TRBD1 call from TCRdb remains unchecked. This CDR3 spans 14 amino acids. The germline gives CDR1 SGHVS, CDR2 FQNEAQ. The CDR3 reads CALRPGTGTGELFF.

CDR3 residues: CASTGGRLGGELFF. The rearrangement uses TRBV28 and TRBJ2-2; TCRdb's D gene call, TRBD2, goes unchecked for lack of DNA. The CDR3 spans 14 residues. CDR1 is MDHEN, CDR2 SYDVKM, per germline.

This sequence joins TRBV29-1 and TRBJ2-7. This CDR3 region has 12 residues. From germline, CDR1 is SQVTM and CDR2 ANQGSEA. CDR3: CSVTEASYEQYF.

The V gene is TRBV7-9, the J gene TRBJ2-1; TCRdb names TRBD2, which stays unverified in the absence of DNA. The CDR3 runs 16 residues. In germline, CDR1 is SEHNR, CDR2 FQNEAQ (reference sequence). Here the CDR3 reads CASSLAPGTSSNEQFF.

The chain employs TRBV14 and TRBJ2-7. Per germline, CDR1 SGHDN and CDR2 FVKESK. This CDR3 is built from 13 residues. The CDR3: CASSQNKADEQYF. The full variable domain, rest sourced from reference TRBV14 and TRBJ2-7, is EAGVTQFPSHSVIEKGQTVTLRCDPISGHDNLYWYRRVMGKEIKFLLHFVKESKQDESGMPNNRFLAERTGGTYSTLKVQPAELEDSGVYFCASSQNKADEQYFGPGTRLTVT.

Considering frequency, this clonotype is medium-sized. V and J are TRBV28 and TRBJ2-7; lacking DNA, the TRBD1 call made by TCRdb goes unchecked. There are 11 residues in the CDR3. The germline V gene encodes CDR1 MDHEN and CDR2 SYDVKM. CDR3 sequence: CASQGAYEQYF.

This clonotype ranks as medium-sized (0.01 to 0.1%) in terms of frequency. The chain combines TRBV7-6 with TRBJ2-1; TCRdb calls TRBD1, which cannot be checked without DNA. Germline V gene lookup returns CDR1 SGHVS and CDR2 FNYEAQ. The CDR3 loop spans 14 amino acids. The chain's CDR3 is CASSTGTGTNEQFF.

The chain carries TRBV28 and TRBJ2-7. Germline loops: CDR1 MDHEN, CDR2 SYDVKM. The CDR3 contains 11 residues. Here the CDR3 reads CASSLNEEQYF.

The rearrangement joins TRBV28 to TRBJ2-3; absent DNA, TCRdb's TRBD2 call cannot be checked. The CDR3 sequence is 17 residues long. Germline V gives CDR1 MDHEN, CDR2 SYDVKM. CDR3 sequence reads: CASSDPLAGGPTDTQYF.

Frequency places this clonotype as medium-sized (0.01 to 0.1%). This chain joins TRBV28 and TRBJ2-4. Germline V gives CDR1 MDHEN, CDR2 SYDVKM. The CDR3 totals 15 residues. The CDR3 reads CASSFRGLAKNIQYF.

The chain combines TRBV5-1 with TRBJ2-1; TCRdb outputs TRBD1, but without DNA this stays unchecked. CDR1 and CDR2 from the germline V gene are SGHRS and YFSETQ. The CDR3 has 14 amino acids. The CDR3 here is CASSTAGGYNEQFF.

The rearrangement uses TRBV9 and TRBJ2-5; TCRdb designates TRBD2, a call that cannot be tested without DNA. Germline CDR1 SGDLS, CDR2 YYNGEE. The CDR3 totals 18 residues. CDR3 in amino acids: CASSVALSGGQYGETQYF. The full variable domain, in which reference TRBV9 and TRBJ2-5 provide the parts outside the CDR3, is DSGVTQTPKHLITATGQRVTLRCSPRSGDLSVYWYQQSLDQGLQFLIQYYNGEERAKGNILERFSAQQFPDLHSELNLSSLELGDSALYFCASSVALSGGQYGETQYFGPGTRLLVL.

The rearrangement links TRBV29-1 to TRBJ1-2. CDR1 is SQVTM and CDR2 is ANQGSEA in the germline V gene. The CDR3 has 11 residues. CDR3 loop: CSVSSVEGYTF.

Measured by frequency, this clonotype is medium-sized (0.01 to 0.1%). The CDR3: CASSLRLAGAEQFF. The rearrangement joins TRBV7-6 to TRBJ2-1; the TCRdb call, TRBD2, lacks DNA for checking. The CDR3 is 14 amino acids. Germline assignment: CDR1 SGHVS and CDR2 FNYEAQ.